This is a list of T cell receptor beta chains from one sample in a study of shared clonotypes between healthy human individuals. The repertoire was sequenced with immunoSEQ multiplex PCR; TCRdb's copy has only in-frame clones and lacks some. The sample carries 2 million to 3 million clones, over 85% recorded once. Sequencing used naive CD4+ T cells from PBMCs. The receptors derive from a young man in good health. Some clones in this sample may be carry-over from other donors' samples. Each CDR3 is given without its conserved first and last residue.

TRBJ2-2	TRBV27	ASRRNTGELF
TRBJ2-3	TRBV18	ASSPPTQQGDTQY
TRBJ2-1	TRBV27	ASTKGTSGSSYNEQF
TRBJ2-1	TRBV5-1	ASSFSSARGNEQF
TRBJ2-7	TRBV12-5	ASGSGTGGHEQY
TRBJ1-2	TRBV11-2	ASSRPAQVRYGYT
TRBJ2-5	TRBV5-5	ASSSQGTNQETQY
TRBJ2-1	TRBV5-1	ASSLGLAGYNEQF
TRBJ2-1	TRBV14	ASSQARLAGGNEQF
TRBJ2-2	TRBV30	AWSVKGLAGKHGAGELF
TRBJ2-7	TRBV5-1	ASSLVPDNDEQY
TRBJ1-5	TRBV28	ASSYRTPGAIGQPQH
TRBJ2-1	TRBV2	ASRYMGGTYNEQF
TRBJ2-3	TRBV6-1	ASNTGADTQY
TRBJ1-2	TRBV5-1	ASSLANGGSGYT
TRBJ2-3	TRBV5-1	ASSPDRGRTDTQY
TRBJ2-7	TRBV28	ASSLLGGRAPYEQY
TRBJ1-5	TRBV27	ASSLSAYGGGFSNQPQH
TRBJ2-7	TRBV7-9	ASSSMGGGIYEQY
TRBJ2-7	TRBV15	ATSRGPTEVGEQY
TRBJ1-2	TRBV7-2	ASSGWGTDYYGYT
TRBJ2-2	TRBV29-1	SVAEQNTGELF
TRBJ1-5	TRBV6-5	ASRIGTGVQPQH
TRBJ2-7	TRBV2	ASSERTSGAYEQY
TRBJ2-1	TRBV5-1	ASSLVSNNEQF
TRBJ1-5	TRBV19	ASSATGGSNQPQH
TRBJ1-2	TRBV19	ASSPLSPGQPNYGYT
TRBJ1-3	TRBV28	ASRTTGEGSGNTIY
TRBJ2-7	TRBV27	ASSLAGFYYEQY
TRBJ2-2	TRBV5-5	ASSEGQGANTGELF
TRBJ1-1	TRBV29-1	SVGDTEAF
TRBJ1-2	TRBV9	ASSLGDNYGYT
TRBJ1-3	TRBV18	ASSSGTGSPGNTIY
TRBJ2-2	TRBV7-9	ASSWDNTGELF
TRBJ2-7	TRBV21-1	ASTPGQGATGGYEQY
TRBJ2-5	TRBV6-6	ASSYLAGGQETQY
TRBJ1-2	TRBV19	ASSTGHLGGYGYT
TRBJ2-1	TRBV5-4	ASRLAGGDPYNEQF
TRBJ1-2	TRBV5-1	ASSLEVGQGLVYGYT
TRBJ1-2	TRBV5-8	ASRRSDKPYTYGYT
TRBJ1-1	TRBV7-8	ASSPRGGLLFGTEAF
TRBJ2-2	TRBV21-1	ASSKDVSGRAGELF
TRBJ2-7	TRBV2	ASSDRWIQRVKIYEQY
TRBJ2-7	TRBV15	ATSRAIGNVAEQY
TRBJ2-7	TRBV5-1	ASSLEVSSYEQY
TRBJ2-7	TRBV30	AWTLDSRLREQY